This T cell receptor beta chain was identified in a study of blood T cell repertoires in COVID-19. In the study overall: The United States, Italy and Spain provided the acute and convalescent COVID-19 samples. Sources were T cells, B-cell-depleted T cells, or PBMCs; the material itself was cDNA or gDNA.

CDR1 is MNHEY and CDR2 is SVGAGI in the germline V gene. This CDR3 contains 14 residues. Trimming removed 10 bases from V and 7 bases from J; junction bases left unmatched: 12. Original data processing: Amplification with reference gene primers provided the estimates of nucleated cell counts. The assay was immunoSEQ multiplex PCR, and TCRdb's table has in-frame clones only and misses some. Clone size and the V and J calls come from that table; the DNA yielded D and trimming. The sample carries tens of thousands of clones, about 84% recorded once. This receptor was obtained from a woman aged 60 to 75 with acute or convalescent COVID-19. V gene TRBV6-5 combines with J gene TRBJ1-2, with 10 bases lining up with TRBD1. Material for sequencing was peripheral blood. The DNA of the CDR3 is TGTGCCACCGAAGCCGGGACAGGGGTTCGTGGCTACACCTTC. This gives the protein CATEAGTGVRGYTF.